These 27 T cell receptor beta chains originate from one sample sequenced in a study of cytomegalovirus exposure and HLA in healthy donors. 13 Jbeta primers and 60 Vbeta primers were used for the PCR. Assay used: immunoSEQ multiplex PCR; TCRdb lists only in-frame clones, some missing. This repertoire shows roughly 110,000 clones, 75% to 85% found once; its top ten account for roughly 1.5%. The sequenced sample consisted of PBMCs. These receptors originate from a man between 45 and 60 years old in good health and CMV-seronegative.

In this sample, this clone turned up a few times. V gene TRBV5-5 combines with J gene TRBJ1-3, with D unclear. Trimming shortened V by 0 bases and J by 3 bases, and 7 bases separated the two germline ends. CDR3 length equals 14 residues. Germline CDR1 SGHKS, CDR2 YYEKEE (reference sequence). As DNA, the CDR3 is TGTGCCAGCAGCTTGGAACGGAGTGGAAACACCATATATTTT. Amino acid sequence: CASSLERSGNTIYF.

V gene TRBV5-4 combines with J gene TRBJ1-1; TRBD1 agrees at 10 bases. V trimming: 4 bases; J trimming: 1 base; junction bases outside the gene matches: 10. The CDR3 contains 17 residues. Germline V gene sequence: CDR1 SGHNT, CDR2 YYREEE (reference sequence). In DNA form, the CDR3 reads TGTGCCAGCAGCCCTGGGACAGGGGAATTCGCGAACACTGAAGCTTTCTTT. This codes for CASSPGTGEFANTEAFF.

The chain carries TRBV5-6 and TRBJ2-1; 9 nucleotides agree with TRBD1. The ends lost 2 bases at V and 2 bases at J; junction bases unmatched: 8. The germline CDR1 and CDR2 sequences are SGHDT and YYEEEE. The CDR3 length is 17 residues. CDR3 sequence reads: CASSFLITGGAYNEQFF. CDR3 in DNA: TGTGCCAGCAGCTTTTTAATCACAGGGGGCGCCTACAATGAGCAGTTCTTC.

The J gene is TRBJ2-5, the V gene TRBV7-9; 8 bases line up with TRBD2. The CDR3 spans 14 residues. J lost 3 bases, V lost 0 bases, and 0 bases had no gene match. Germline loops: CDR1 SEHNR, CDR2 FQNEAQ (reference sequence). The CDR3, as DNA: TGTGCCAGCAGCTTAGCGGGACTAGAAGAGACCCAGTACTTC. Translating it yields CASSLAGLEETQYF.

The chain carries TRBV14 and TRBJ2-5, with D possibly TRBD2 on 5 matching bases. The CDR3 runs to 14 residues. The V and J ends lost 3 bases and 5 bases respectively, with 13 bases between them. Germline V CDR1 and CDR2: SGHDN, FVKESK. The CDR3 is CASSHGVWAETQYF. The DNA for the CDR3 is TGTGCCAGCAGCCACGGGGTTTGGGCGGAGACCCAGTACTTC.

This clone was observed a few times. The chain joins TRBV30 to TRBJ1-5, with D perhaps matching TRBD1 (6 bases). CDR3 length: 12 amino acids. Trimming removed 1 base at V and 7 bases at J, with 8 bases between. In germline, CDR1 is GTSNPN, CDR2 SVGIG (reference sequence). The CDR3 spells CAWSEGVQPQHF. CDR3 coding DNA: TGTGCCTGGAGTGAGGGGGTCCAGCCCCAGCATTTT.

This chain's CDR3 is CASGTYFWDGYTF. The CDR3 bases are TGTGCCAGTGGGACTTACTTTTGGGATGGCTACACCTTC. The chain joins TRBV27 to TRBJ1-2, with D possibly being TRBD1 (5 bases). Trimming cost V 9 bases and J 6 bases, with 17 bases left between them. The germline V gene encodes CDR1 MNHEY and CDR2 SMNVEV (reference sequence). The CDR3 totals 13 residues.

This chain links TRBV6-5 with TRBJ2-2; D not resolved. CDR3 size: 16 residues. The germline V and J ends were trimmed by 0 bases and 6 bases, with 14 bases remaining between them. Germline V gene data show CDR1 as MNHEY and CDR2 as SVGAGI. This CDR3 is CASSYSRPPGSGELFF. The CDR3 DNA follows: TGTGCCAGCAGTTACTCGAGACCTCCCGGGTCCGGGGAGCTGTTTTTT.

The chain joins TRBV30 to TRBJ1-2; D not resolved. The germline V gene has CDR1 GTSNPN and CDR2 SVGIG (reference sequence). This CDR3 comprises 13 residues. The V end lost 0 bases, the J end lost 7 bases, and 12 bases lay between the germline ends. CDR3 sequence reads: CAWSVLIHRGYTF. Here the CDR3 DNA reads TGTGCCTGGAGTGTACTTATTCATCGTGGCTACACCTTC.

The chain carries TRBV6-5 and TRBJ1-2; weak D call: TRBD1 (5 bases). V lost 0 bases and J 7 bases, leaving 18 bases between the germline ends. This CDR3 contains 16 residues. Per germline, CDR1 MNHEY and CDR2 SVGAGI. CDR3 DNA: TGTGCCAGCAGTTACTCCGACAGCCTCCACCGCGGTGGCTACACCTTC. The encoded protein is CASSYSDSLHRGGYTF.

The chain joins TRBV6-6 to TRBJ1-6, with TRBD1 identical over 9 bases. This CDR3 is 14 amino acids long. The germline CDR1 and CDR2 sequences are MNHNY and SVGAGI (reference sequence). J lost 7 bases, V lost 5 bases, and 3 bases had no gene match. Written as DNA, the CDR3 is TGTGCCAGCAGTCGGGACAGGGAAAATTCACCCCTCCACTTT. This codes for CASSRDRENSPLHF.

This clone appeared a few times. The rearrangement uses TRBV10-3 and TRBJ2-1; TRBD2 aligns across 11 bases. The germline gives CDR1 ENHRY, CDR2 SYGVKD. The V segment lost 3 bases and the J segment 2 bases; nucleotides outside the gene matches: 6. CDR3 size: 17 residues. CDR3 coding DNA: TGTGCCATCAGTGACTTAGCGGGGGGGAGAACCTACAATGAGCAGTTCTTC. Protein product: CAISDLAGGRTYNEQFF.

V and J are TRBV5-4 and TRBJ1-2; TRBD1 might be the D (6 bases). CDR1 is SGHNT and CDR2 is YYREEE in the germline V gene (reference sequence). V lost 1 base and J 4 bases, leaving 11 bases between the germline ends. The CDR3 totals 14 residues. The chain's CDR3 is CASSLQDSLYGYTF. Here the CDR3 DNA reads TGTGCCAGCAGCTTGCAGGACAGTCTCTATGGCTACACCTTC.

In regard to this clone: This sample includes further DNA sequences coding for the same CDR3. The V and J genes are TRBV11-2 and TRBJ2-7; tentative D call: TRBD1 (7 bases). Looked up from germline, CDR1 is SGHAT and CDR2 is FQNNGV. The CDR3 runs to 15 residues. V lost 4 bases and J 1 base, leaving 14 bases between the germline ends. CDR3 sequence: CASSSLQGGSYEQYF. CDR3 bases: TGTGCCAGCAGCTCCCTTCAGGGGGGTTCCTACGAGCAGTACTTC.

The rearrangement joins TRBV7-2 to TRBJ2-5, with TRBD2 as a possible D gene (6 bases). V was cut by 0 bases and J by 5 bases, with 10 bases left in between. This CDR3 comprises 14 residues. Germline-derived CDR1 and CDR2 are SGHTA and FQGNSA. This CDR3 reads CASSLASGLETQYF. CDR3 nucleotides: TGTGCCAGCAGCTTAGCTAGCGGATTGGAGACCCAGTACTTC. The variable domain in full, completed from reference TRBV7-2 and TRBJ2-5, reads GAGVSQSPSNKVTEKGKDVELRCDPISGHTALYWYRQSLGQGLEFLIYFQGNSAPDKSGLPSDRFSAERTGGSVSTLTIQRTQQEDSAVYLCASSLASGLETQYFGPGTRLLVL.

This CDR3 reads CASSVTAGALGTEAFF. For the CDR3, the DNA is TGTGCCAGCAGCGTTACAGCAGGGGCCCTGGGCACTGAAGCTTTCTTT. The rearrangement joins TRBV9 to TRBJ1-1; D may be TRBD1 (6 bases). There are 16 residues in the CDR3. Germline CDR1 and CDR2: SGDLS and YYNGEE. V was cut by 2 bases and J by 4 bases, with 18 bases left in between.

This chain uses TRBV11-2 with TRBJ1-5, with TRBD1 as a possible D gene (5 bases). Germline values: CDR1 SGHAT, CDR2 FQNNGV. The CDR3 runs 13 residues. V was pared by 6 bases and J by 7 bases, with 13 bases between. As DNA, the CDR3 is TGTGCCAGCAGTCTTGGCGGGGACCAGCCCCAGCATTTT. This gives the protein CASSLGGDQPQHF.

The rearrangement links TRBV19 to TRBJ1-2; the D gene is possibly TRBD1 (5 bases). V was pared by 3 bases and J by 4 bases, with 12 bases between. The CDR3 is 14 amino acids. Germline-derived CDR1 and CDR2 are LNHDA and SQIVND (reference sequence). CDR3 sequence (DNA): TGTGCCAGTAGTATCGTGGGGCCAAGCTATGGCTACACCTTC. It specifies CASSIVGPSYGYTF.

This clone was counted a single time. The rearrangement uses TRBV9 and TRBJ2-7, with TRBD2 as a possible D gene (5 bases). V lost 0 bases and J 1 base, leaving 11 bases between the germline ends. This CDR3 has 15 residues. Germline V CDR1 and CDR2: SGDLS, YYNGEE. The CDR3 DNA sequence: TGTGCCAGCAGCGTAGCATCCGGGGAATCCTACGAGCAGTACTTC. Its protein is CASSVASGESYEQYF. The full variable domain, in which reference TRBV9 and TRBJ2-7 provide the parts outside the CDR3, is DSGVTQTPKHLITATGQRVTLRCSPRSGDLSVYWYQQSLDQGLQFLIQYYNGEERAKGNILERFSAQQFPDLHSELNLSSLELGDSALYFCASSVASGESYEQYFGPGTRLTVT.

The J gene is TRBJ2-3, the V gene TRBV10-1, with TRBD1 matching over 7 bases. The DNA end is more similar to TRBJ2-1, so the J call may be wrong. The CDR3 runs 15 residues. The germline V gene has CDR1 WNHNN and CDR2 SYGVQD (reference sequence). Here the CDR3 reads CASSENDRAYNEQFF. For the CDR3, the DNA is TGCGCCAGCAGTGAAAACGACAGGGCCTACAATGAGCAGTTCTTC.

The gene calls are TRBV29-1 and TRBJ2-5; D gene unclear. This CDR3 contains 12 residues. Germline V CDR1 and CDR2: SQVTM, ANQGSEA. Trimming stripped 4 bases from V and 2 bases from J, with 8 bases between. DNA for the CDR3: TGCAGCGTTGGTCCTGAGCAAGAGACCCAGTACTTC. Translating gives CSVGPEQETQYF.

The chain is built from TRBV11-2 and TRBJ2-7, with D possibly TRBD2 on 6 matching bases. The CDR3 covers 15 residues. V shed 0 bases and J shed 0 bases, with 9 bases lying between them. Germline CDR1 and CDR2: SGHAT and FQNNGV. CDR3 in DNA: TGTGCCAGCAGCTTAGAGGGGGGACTCTCCTACGAGCAGTACTTC. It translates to CASSLEGGLSYEQYF.

Here the CDR3 DNA reads TGTGCCAGCAGTGTGACAGGGAATCAGCCCCAGCATTTT. This encodes CASSVTGNQPQHF. The V and J genes are TRBV28 and TRBJ1-5; 7 bases are shared with TRBD1. Germline V gene lookup returns CDR1 MDHEN and CDR2 SYDVKM. Unmatched junction bases numbered 2, after V lost 5 bases and J lost 4 bases. The CDR3 has 13 amino acids.

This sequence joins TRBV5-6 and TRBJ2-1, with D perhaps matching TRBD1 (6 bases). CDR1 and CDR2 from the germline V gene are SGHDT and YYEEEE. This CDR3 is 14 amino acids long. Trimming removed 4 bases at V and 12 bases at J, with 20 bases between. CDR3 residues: CASSLRRQERGQFF. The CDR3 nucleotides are TGTGCCAGCAGCCTCCGGCGACAGGAGAGGGGGCAGTTCTTC.

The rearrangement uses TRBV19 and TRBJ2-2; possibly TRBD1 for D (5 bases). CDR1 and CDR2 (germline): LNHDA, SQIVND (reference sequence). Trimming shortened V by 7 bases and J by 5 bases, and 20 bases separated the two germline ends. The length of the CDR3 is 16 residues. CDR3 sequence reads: CASKQRPGARTGELFF. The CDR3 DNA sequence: TGTGCCAGTAAACAACGGCCTGGGGCGAGGACCGGGGAGCTGTTTTTT.

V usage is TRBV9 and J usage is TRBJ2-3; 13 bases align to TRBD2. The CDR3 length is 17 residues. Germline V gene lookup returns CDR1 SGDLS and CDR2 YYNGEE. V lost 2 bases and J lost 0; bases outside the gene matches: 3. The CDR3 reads CASSVGTSGASTDTQYF. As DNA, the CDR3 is TGTGCCAGCAGCGTGGGGACTAGCGGGGCTAGCACAGATACGCAGTATTTT.

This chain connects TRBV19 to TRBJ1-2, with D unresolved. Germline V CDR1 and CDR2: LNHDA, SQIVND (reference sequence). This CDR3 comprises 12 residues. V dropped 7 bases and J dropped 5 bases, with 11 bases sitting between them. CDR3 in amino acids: CASTTGYYGYTF. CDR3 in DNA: TGTGCCAGTACGACGGGTTATTATGGCTACACCTTC.